This T cell receptor (beta chain) was found in a study of identifying expanded T cells in peripheral blood. Collection occurred without any documented infections or immune events in donors. CDR3 length: 14 residues. Deletions cut 2 bases from V and 5 bases from J, with 13 bases between. Germline-derived CDR1 and CDR2 are MGHRA and YSYEKL. Libraries were prepared by immunoSEQ multiplex PCR; TCRdb keeps only in-frame clonotypes and omits some of them. Of some 95,000 clones in the sample, about 90% were seen once. The origin of this receptor is a person aged 18 to 70 in good health. The sequencing input was blood. The chain has TRBV4-1 and TRBJ2-7, with D tentatively TRBD1 (6 bases). The CDR3 bases are TGCGCCAGCAGCCAAAACACAGGGACCCACGAGCAGTACTTC. It specifies CASSQNTGTHEQYF.